The 11 T cell receptor beta chains below come from one sample, sequenced in a study of shared clonotypes between healthy human individuals. It was CD45RO-negative cells, positively selected for CCR7, that made up naive CD8 cells, with terminally differentiated effector memory CD45RA+ cells excluded. The data were produced by immunoSEQ multiplex PCR, yet TCRdb's version contains in-frame clones alone and is incomplete. This table holds around 1.9 million clones, just under 95% found once. What was sequenced was naive CD8+ T cells from PBMCs. All receptors come from a man aged 18 to 29 in good health. Some clones in this sample may be carry-over from other donors' samples.

This clone was seen a single time. V usage is TRBV6-5 and J usage is TRBJ1-5; 9 nucleotides agree with TRBD1. The germline CDR1 and CDR2 sequences are MNHEY and SVGAGI. The CDR3 is made up of 14 amino acids. After removal of 6 bases from V and 5 bases from J, the junction contained 5 bases not matched to a gene. CDR3 sequence (DNA): TGTGCCAGCAGGCCACAGGGGGCGGATCAGCCCCAGCATTTT. Its translation is CASRPQGADQPQHF.

This chain connects TRBV15 to TRBJ1-5; the D is unclear. Germline V gene lookup returns CDR1 LNHNV and CDR2 YYDKDF (reference sequence). The CDR3 loop spans 17 amino acids. V was trimmed by 0 bases and J by 0 bases, leaving 12 bases between them. The CDR3 protein is CATSRDAAVNSNQPQHF. In DNA form, the CDR3 reads TGTGCCACCAGCAGAGATGCGGCAGTGAATAGCAATCAGCCCCAGCATTTT.

The chain is built from TRBV4-3 and TRBJ2-5; D is ambiguous. Germline V gene sequence: CDR1 LGHNA, CDR2 YSLEER. The germline V and J ends were trimmed by 0 bases and 9 bases, with 20 bases remaining between them. The CDR3 covers 16 residues. CDR3 DNA sequence: TGCGCCAGCAGCCAAGACTGGCTTGATTGGGGTCGGGCCCAGTACTTC. It codes for CASSQDWLDWGRAQYF.

The V call is TRBV9, the J call TRBJ2-6, with no clear D. The germline V gene encodes CDR1 SGDLS and CDR2 YYNGEE. V lost 0 bases, J lost 2 bases, and 6 bases lay in between. This CDR3 is 15 amino acids long. The CDR3: CASSVGLAGANVLTF. The CDR3 DNA follows: TGTGCCAGCAGCGTAGGCCTAGCTGGGGCCAACGTCCTGACTTTC.

The chain employs TRBV6-5 and TRBJ1-1, with D hard to call. The CDR3 covers 15 residues. The V and J ends lost 2 bases and 1 base respectively, with 11 bases between them. CDR1 and CDR2 from the germline V gene are MNHEY and SVGAGI. CDR3 coding DNA: TGTGCCAGCAGTTACGCCCCCCCGGGGAACACTGAAGCTTTCTTT. This gives the protein CASSYAPPGNTEAFF.

The sample holds one count of this clone. The J gene is TRBJ1-2, the V gene TRBV9; no clear D gene. Trimming pared 4 bases from V and 4 bases from J, leaving 11 bases between. The CDR3 contains 13 residues. In germline, CDR1 is SGDLS, CDR2 YYNGEE. In DNA form, the CDR3 reads TGTGCCAGCAGCCAACACGAGCGCTATGGCTACACCTTC. It specifies CASSQHERYGYTF.

CDR3 in DNA: TGTGCCAGCAGTTTCTACAGGGGAGACAATCAGCCCCAGCATTTT. It translates to CASSFYRGDNQPQHF. The chain is built from TRBV28 and TRBJ1-5; 7 nucleotides align to TRBD1. The CDR3 is made up of 15 amino acids. Trimming cost V 3 bases and J 3 bases; bases outside gene matches: 5. CDR1 is MDHEN and CDR2 is SYDVKM in the germline V gene.

This chain links TRBV27 with TRBJ2-1; D remains ambiguous. V was trimmed by 5 bases and J by 5 bases, leaving 13 bases between them. CDR3 length: 14 amino acids. CDR1 MNHEY and CDR2 SMNVEV come from the germline V gene (reference sequence). The CDR3 protein is CASSPRFRNNEQFF. The CDR3 nucleotides are TGTGCCAGCAGTCCCCGTTTCCGAAACAATGAGCAGTTCTTC.

In this sample, this clone turned up a few times. The chain joins TRBV29-1 to TRBJ2-7, with a tentative D call TRBD2 (6 bases). CDR1 is SQVTM and CDR2 is ANQGSEA in the germline V gene. The CDR3 contains 12 residues. V lost 4 bases to trimming and J lost 4 bases, with 11 bases between them. The CDR3 sequence is CSVAGEEYEQYF. The CDR3 DNA reads as TGCAGCGTTGCGGGGGAAGAGTACGAGCAGTACTTC.

V and J are TRBV5-1 and TRBJ2-7; D may match TRBD1 or TRBD2 (5 bases each). Trimming took 6 bases from V and 1 from J, leaving 11 bases between them. Germline lookup yields CDR1 SGHRS and CDR2 YFSETQ. This CDR3 region has 13 residues. For the CDR3, the DNA is TGCGCCAGCACCGGGGCGGATTCCTACGAGCAGTACTTC. It codes for CASTGADSYEQYF.

The gene calls are TRBV6-5 and TRBJ2-5; D may be TRBD1 (5 bases). The CDR3 has 15 residues. V gave up 6 bases and J gave up 1 base, with 15 bases separating them. From germline, CDR1 is MNHEY and CDR2 SVGAGI. CDR3 sequence (DNA): TGTGCCAGCAGCGCCAGGGATGGGGCCCAAGAGACCCAGTACTTC. Protein product: CASSARDGAQETQYF.